This record concerns one T cell receptor beta chain sequence. CDR3 size: 15 residues. The V segment lost 3 bases and the J segment 1 base; nucleotides outside the gene matches: 5. CDR1 is MNHNS, CDR2 SASEGT, per germline. The sample comes from a study of blood T cell repertoires in COVID-19. About the research overall: Material from acute and convalescent COVID-19 was sourced from the United States, Italy and Spain. Sources were T cells, B-cell-depleted T cells, or PBMCs; the material itself was cDNA or gDNA.

Here immunoSEQ multiplex PCR was the method, and the copy in TCRdb shows in-frame clones only, minus some. The table includes around 59,000 clones, 81% detected once. This TCR was sampled from a woman older than 75 with active or convalescent COVID-19. The sequenced material came from peripheral blood. The V gene is TRBV6-1, the J gene TRBJ1-2; 7 bases align to TRBD1. The CDR3 here is CASSDRDSLNYGYTF. CDR3 DNA: TGTGCCAGCAGTGATCGGGACAGCCTTAACTATGGCTACACCTTC.